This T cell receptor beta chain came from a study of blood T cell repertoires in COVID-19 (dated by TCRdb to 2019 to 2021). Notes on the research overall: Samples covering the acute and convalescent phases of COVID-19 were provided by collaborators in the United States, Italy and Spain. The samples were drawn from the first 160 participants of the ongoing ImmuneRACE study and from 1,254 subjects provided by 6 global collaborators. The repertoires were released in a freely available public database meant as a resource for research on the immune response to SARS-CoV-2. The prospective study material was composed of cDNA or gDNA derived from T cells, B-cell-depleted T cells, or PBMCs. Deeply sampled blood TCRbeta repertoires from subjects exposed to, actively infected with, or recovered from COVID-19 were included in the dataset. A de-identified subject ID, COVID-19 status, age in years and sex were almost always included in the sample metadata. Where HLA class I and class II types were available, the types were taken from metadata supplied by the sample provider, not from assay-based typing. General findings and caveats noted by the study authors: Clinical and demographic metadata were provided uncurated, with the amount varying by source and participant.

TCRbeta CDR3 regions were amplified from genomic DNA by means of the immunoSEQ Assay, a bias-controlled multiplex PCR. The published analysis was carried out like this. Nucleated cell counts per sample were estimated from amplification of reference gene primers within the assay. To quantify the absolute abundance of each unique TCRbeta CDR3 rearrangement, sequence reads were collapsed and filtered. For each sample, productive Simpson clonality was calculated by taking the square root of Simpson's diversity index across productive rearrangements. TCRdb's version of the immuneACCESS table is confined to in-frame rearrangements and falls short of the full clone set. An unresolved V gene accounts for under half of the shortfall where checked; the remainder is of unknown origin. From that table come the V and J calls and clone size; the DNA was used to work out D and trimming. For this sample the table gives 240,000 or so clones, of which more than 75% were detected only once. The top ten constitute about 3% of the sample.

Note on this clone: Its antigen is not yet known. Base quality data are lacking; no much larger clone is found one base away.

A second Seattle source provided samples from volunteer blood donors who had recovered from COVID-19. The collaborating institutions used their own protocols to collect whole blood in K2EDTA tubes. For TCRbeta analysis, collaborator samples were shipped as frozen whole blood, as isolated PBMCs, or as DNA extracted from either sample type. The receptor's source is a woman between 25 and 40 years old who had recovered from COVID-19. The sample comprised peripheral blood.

The base sequence is TGTGCCAGTAGTATACTGGCAGGGGGCACTGAAGCTTTCTTT. This codes for CASSILAGGTEAFF. The chain links TRBV19 with TRBJ1-1, and TRBD1 matches 7 of the central bases. CDR1 and CDR2, per the germline V gene (reference sequence), are LNHDA and SQIVND. The CDR3 holds 14 amino acids from the cysteine to the phenylalanine. Only the CDR3 DNA is retained, 42 bases long and in frame from the first base. For this chain, trimming is 2 bases at the V end and 4 bases at the J end, and the number of junction bases without a gene match is 4. With the portions outside the CDR3 filled from the reference TRBV19 and TRBJ1-1 genes, the complete variable region becomes DGGITQSPKYLFRKEGQNVTLSCEQNLNHDAMYWYRQDPGQGLRLIYYSQIVNDFQKGDIAEGYSVSREKKESFPLTVTSAQKNPTAFYLCASSILAGGTEAFFGQGTRLTVV.